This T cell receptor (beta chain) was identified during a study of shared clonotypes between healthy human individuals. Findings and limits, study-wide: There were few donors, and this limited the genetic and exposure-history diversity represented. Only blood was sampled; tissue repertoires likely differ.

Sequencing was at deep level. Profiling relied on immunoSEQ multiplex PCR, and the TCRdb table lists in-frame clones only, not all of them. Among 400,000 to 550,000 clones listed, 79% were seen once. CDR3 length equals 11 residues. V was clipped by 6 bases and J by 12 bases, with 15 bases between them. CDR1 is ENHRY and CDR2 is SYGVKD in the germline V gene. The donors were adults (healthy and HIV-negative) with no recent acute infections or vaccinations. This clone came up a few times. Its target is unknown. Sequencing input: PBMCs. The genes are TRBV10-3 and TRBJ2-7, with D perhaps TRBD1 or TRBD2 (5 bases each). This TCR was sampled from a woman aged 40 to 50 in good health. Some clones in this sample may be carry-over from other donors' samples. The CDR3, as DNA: TGTGCCATCAGCCCCGGGACCGGACTGTACTTC. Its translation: CAISPGTGLYF.